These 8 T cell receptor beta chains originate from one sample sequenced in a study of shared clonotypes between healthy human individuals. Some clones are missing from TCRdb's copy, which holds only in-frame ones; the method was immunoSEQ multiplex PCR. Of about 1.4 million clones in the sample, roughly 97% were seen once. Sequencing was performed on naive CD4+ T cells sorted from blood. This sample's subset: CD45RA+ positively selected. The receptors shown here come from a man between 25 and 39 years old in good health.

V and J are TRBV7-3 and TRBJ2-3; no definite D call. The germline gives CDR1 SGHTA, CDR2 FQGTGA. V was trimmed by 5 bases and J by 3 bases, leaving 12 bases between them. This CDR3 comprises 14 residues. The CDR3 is CASSKRTGTDTQYF. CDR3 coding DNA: TGTGCCAGCAGCAAACGGACCGGGACAGATACGCAGTATTTT.

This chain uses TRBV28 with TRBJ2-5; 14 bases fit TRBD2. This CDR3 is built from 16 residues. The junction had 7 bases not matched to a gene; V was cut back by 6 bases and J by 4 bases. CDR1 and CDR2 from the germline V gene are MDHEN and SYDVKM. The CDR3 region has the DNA TGTGCCAGCAGAGGCATGGGACTAGCGGGAGCAGAGACCCAGTACTTC. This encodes CASRGMGLAGAETQYF.

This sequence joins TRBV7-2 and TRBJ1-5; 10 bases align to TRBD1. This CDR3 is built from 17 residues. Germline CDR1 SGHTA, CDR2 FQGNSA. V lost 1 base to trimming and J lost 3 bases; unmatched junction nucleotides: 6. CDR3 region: CASSLEWDRGNNQPQHF. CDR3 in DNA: TGTGCCAGCAGCTTAGAATGGGACAGGGGTAACAATCAGCCCCAGCATTTT.

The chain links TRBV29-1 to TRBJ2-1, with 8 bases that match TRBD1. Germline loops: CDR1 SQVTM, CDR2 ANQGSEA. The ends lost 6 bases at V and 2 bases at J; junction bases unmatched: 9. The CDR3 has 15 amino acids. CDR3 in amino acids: CSVGRLTGAYNEQFF. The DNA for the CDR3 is TGCAGCGTGGGACGCCTGACAGGGGCCTACAATGAGCAGTTCTTC.

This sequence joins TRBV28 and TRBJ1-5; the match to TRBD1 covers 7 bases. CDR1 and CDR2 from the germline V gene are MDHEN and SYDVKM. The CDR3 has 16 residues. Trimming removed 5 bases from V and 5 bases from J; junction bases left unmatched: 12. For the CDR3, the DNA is TGTGCCAGCAGTCGCCTCCGACAGGGCCGAGATCAGCCCCAGCATTTT. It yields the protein CASSRLRQGRDQPQHF.

The DNA for the CDR3 is TGTGCCAGCAGGGAGGGCCCGTTGGGCACCGGGGAGCTGTTTTTT. This sequence encodes CASREGPLGTGELFF. The chain links TRBV4-2 to TRBJ2-2; D might be TRBD2 (6 bases). The CDR3 length is 15 residues. Germline-derived CDR1 and CDR2 are LGHNA and YNFKEQ. Trimming removed 6 bases from V and 4 bases from J, with 15 bases in between.

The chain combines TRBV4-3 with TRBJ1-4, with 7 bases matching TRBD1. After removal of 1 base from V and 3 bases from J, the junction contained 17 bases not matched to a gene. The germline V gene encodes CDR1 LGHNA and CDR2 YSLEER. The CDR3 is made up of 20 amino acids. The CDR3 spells CASSQVGLSGGRLANEKLFF. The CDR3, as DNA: TGCGCCAGCAGCCAAGTCGGACTGTCAGGGGGAAGGTTGGCTAATGAAAAACTGTTTTTT.

CDR3 DNA sequence: TGTGCCAGCAGTTACCGCCCGATGGGCACAGATACGCAGTATTTT. This codes for CASSYRPMGTDTQYF. The gene calls are TRBV6-5 and TRBJ2-3; no clear D. This CDR3 has 15 residues. The germline V and J ends were trimmed by 2 bases and 1 base, with 10 bases remaining between them. The V gene's germline CDR1 is MNHEY and CDR2 SVGAGI.